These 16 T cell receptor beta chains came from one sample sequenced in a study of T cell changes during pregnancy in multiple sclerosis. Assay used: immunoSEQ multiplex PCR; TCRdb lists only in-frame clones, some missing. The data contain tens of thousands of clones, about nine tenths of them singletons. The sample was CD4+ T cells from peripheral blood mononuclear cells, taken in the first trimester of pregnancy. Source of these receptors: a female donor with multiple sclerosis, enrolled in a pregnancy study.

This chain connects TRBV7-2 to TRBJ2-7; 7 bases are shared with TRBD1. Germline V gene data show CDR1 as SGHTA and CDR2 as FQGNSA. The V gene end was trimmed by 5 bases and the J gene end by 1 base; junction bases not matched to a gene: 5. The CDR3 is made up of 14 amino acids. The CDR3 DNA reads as TGTGCCAGCAGCACACGACAGGGATCCTACGAGCAGTACTTC. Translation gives CASSTRQGSYEQYF.

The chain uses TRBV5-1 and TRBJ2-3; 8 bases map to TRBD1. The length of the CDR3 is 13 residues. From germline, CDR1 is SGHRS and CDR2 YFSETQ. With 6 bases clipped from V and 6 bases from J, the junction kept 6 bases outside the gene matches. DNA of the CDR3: TGCGCCAGCACCCCAGGGGGCGGGGATACGCAGTATTTT. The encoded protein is CASTPGGGDTQYF.

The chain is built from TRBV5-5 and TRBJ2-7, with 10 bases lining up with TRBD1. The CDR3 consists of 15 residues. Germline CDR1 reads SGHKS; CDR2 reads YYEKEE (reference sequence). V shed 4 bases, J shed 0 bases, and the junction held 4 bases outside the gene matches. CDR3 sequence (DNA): TGTGCCAGCAGCCTTTGGGACAGGGGCTCCTACGAGCAGTACTTC. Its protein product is CASSLWDRGSYEQYF.

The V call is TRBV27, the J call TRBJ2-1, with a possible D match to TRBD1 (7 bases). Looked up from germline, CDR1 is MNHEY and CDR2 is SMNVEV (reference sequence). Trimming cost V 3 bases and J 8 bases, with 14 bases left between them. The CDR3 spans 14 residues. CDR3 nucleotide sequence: TGTGCCAGCAGTTTGGAGGGGGCATTGGATGAGCAGTTCTTC. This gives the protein CASSLEGALDEQFF.

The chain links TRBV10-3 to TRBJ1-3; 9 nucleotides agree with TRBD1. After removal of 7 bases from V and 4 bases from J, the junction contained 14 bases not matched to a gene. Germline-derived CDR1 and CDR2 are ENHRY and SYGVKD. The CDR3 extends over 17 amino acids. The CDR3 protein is CAIKGTGGILGGNTIYF. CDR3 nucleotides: TGTGCCATCAAAGGAACAGGGGGCATTCTAGGGGGAAACACCATATATTTT.

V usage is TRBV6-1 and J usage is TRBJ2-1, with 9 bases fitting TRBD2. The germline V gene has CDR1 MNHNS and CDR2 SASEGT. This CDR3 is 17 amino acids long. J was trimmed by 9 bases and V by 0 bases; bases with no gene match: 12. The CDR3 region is CASSEALLGTSFREQFF. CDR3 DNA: TGTGCCAGCAGTGAAGCGCTTCTTGGGACTAGCTTCCGTGAGCAGTTCTTC.

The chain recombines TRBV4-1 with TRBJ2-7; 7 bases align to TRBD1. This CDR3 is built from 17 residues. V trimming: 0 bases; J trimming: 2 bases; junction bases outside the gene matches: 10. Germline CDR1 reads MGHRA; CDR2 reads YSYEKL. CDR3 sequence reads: CASSQDVTTGITYEQYF. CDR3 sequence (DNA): TGCGCCAGCAGCCAAGATGTGACGACAGGGATAACCTACGAGCAGTACTTC.

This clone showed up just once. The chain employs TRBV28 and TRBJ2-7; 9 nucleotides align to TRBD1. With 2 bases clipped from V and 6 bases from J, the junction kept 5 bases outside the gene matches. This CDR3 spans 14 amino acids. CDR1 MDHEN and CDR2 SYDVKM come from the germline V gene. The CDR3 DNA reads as TGTGCCAGCAGTTTAGGGACAGGGCGAGGCGAGCAGTACTTC. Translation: CASSLGTGRGEQYF.

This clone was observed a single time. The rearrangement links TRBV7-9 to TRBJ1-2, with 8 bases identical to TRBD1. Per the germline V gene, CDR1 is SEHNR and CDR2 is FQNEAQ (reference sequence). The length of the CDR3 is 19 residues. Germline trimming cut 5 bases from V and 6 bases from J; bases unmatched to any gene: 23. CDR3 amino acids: CASSHARRTGQGSFDGYTF. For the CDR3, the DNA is TGTGCCAGCAGCCACGCCCGCCGTACAGGACAGGGTTCGTTCGATGGCTACACCTTC.

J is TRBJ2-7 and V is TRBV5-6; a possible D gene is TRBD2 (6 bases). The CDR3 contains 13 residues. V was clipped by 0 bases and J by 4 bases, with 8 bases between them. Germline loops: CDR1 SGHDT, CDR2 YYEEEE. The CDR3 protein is CASSLGTNYEQYF. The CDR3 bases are TGTGCCAGCAGCTTGGGGACTAATTACGAGCAGTACTTC.

As DNA, the CDR3 is TGTGCCAGCAGCCTCACAGGGGGGGAAGGAAACACCATATATTTT. This codes for CASSLTGGEGNTIYF. V and J are TRBV7-2 and TRBJ1-3; TRBD1 aligns across 8 bases. J was trimmed by 4 bases and V by 5 bases; bases with no gene match: 7. CDR1 is SGHTA and CDR2 is FQGNSA in the germline V gene. CDR3 length equals 15 residues.

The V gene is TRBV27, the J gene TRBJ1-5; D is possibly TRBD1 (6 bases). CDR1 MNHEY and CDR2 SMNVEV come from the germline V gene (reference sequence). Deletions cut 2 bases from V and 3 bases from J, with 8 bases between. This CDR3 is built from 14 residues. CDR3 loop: CASSLTGYNQPQHF. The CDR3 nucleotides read TGTGCCAGCAGTTTAACAGGGTACAATCAGCCCCAGCATTTT.

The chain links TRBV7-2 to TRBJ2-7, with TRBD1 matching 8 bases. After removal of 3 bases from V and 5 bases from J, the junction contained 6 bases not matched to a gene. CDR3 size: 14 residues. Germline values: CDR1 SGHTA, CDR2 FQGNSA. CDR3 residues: CASSLGQAVNEQYF. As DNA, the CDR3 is TGTGCCAGCAGCTTGGGACAGGCAGTGAACGAGCAGTACTTC.

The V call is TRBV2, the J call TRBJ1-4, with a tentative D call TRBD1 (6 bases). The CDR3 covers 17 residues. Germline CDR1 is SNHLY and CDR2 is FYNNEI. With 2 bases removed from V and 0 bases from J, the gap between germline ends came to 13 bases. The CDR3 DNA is TGTGCCAGCAGTGAACGAAAGGGGGTGGCAACTAATGAAAAACTGTTTTTT. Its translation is CASSERKGVATNEKLFF. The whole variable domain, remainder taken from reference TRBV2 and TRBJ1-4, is EPEVTQTPSHQVTQMGQEVILRCVPISNHLYFYWYRQILGQKVEFLVSFYNNEISEKSEIFDDQFSVERPDGSNFTLKIRSTKLEDSAMYFCASSERKGVATNEKLFFGSGTQLSVL.

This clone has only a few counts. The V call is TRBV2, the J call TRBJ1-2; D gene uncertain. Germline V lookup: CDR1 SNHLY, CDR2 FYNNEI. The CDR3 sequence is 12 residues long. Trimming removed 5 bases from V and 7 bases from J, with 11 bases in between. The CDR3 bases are TGTGCCAGCAGTACCAATTCGGGTGGCTACACCTTC. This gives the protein CASSTNSGGYTF.

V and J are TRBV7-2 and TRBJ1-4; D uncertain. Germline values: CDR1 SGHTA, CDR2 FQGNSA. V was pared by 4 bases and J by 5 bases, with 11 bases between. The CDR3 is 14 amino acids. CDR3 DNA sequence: TGTGCCAGCAGCTCAGCCGGAGTAAATGAAAAACTGTTTTTT. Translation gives CASSSAGVNEKLFF.